The sequence of this TCR beta chain was determined in a study of T cells in narcolepsy. This clone came up once. Its antigen is not known. Profiling relied on immunoSEQ multiplex PCR, and the TCRdb table lists in-frame clones only, not all of them. The data contain 26,000 or so clones, around 78% of them singletons. V shed 4 bases and J 2 bases; nucleotides not matched to a gene: 7. The CDR3 length is 16 residues. CDR1 and CDR2 from the germline V gene are SGHTS and YDEGEE. The study's findings and limits: Same-patient CSF and blood CD4+ T cell clonotypes included HCRT-specific and TRIB2-specific autoreactive ones.

This TCR came from a human donor with narcolepsy. The V call is TRBV5-8, the J call TRBJ2-2, with TRBD1 matching over 8 bases. Sequencing input: CD45RA- memory CD4+ T cells from PBMCs. CDR3 DNA sequence: TGTGCCAGCAGCCCCGGGTCAGGGGGCAACACCGGGGAGCTGTTTTTT. Translating it yields CASSPGSGGNTGELFF.